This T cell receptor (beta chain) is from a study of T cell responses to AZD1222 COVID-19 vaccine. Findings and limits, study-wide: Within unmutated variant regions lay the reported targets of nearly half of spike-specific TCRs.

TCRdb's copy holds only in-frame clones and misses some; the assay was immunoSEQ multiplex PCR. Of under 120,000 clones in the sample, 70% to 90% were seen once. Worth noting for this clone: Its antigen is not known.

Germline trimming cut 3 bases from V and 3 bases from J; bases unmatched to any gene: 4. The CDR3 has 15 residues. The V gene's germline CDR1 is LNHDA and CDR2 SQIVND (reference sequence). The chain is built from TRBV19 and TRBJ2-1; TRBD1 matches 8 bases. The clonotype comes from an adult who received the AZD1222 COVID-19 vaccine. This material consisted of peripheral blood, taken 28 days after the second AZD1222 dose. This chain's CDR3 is CASSIFTGGYNEQFF. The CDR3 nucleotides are TGTGCCAGTAGTATCTTCACAGGGGGCTACAATGAGCAGTTCTTC.